Detailed here is one TCR beta chain. The antigen remains unidentified. TCRdb keeps only in-frame clones here, not all; method: immunoSEQ multiplex PCR. The sample lists tens of thousands of clones; approximately 93% were seen once. The sample belongs to a study of siplizumab effects on memory and regulatory T cells. CDR1 is PRHDT and CDR2 is FYEKMQ in the germline V gene (reference sequence). The ends were cut back, 3 bases at V and 4 bases at J, with 6 bases in the middle. CDR3 size: 12 residues. Study-wide results and caveats: Naive T cells appeared more varied than memory cells and looked like key alloresponse contributors.

Specimen: CD8+ T cells sorted from blood. The sequence came from a human donor in good health. The chain uses TRBV13 and TRBJ1-1; possible D gene TRBD1, 5 bases. The CDR3 DNA follows: TGTGCCAGCAGCTTGGGACCCACTGAAGCTTTCTTT. The encoded protein is CASSLGPTEAFF.